The next 17 T cell receptor beta chains were all read from a single sample in a study of cytomegalovirus exposure and HLA in healthy donors. Primers for the PCR totalled 60 Vbeta and 13 Jbeta. This table comes from immunoSEQ multiplex PCR, and its TCRdb copy is limited to in-frame clones, with some not included. This table has about 140,000 clones, roughly 77% appearing once. Sequenced material: PBMCs. The receptors shown here come from a man in his forties in good health and CMV-seronegative.

This clone was counted many times. The chain combines TRBV27 with TRBJ1-5; 7 nucleotides match TRBD1. The CDR3 has 14 amino acids. The trim removed 5 bases at V and 6 bases at J, leaving 7 bases unmatched. Germline V gene data show CDR1 as MNHEY and CDR2 as SMNVEV (reference sequence). The CDR3 loop is CASSKQGMGQPQHF. In DNA, the CDR3 is TGTGCCAGCAGTAAACAGGGGATGGGTCAGCCCCAGCATTTT.

V is TRBV9 and J is TRBJ2-3; D may be TRBD2 (7 bases). V was shortened by 0 bases and J by 4 bases, with 18 bases between the two germline ends. Germline lookup yields CDR1 SGDLS and CDR2 YYNGEE. The CDR3 spans 17 residues. The CDR3 DNA sequence: TGTGCCAGCAGCGTAGGGGTCGGAGGGGGGGCGGCAGATACGCAGTATTTT. This translates into CASSVGVGGGAADTQYF.

The genes are TRBV9 and TRBJ1-4, with 10 bases fitting TRBD1. The germline CDR1 and CDR2 sequences are SGDLS and YYNGEE. This CDR3 has 15 amino acids. Trimming cost V 3 bases and J 8 bases; bases outside gene matches: 7. DNA of the CDR3: TGTGCCAGCAGCGCCCGGGACAGGGGAGAAGAAAAACTGTTTTTT. The encoded protein is CASSARDRGEEKLFF.

V is TRBV5-1 and J is TRBJ2-5; the D gene is possibly TRBD1 (6 bases). Germline V gives CDR1 SGHRS, CDR2 YFSETQ. The CDR3 runs 12 residues. The V end was cut by 3 bases, the J end by 5 bases, with 8 bases between. CDR3 bases: TGCGCCAGCAGCTCCAGGGGCGAGACCCAGTACTTC. Translated: CASSSRGETQYF.

This chain joins TRBV28 and TRBJ2-3, with 8 bases that match TRBD1. Per the germline V gene, CDR1 is MDHEN and CDR2 is SYDVKM. With V trimmed by 7 bases and J by 4 bases, 16 bases remained unmatched. The CDR3 spans 17 residues. CDR3 loop: CASTSGGGQAHADTQYF. The DNA of the CDR3 is TGTGCCAGCACCTCAGGGGGCGGCCAGGCCCATGCAGATACGCAGTATTTT.

The V call is TRBV6-5, the J call TRBJ2-2, with TRBD1 matching over 8 bases. CDR3 length equals 16 residues. CDR1 is MNHEY and CDR2 is SVGAGI in the germline V gene. With V trimmed by 3 bases and J by 5 bases, 8 bases remained unmatched. Written as DNA, the CDR3 is TGTGCCAGCAGTTATGCGGGGCAGGGGGCGACCGGGGAGCTGTTTTTT. It specifies CASSYAGQGATGELFF.

CDR3 coding DNA: TGTGCCAGCAGCCCCCCGGGGATGGTCGGGTATGGCTACACCTTC. Translated, it gives CASSPPGMVGYGYTF. The chain couples TRBV7-2 to TRBJ1-2; D remains unclear. The germline CDR1 and CDR2 sequences are SGHTA and FQGNSA. The CDR3 length is 15 residues. V dropped 5 bases and J dropped 5 bases, with 18 bases sitting between them.

This clone was picked up a small number of times. The gene calls are TRBV19 and TRBJ1-5, with unresolved D. V lost 3 bases and J lost 7, with 4 bases in between. The CDR3 is 11 residues long. Germline values: CDR1 LNHDA, CDR2 SQIVND (reference sequence). The CDR3: CASSIGQPQHF. DNA of the CDR3: TGTGCCAGTAGTATCGGGCAGCCCCAGCATTTT. Combining the CDR3 with reference TRBV19 and TRBJ1-5 gives the whole variable domain DGGITQSPKYLFRKEGQNVTLSCEQNLNHDAMYWYRQDPGQGLRLIYYSQIVNDFQKGDIAEGYSVSREKKESFPLTVTSAQKNPTAFYLCASSIGQPQHFGDGTRLSIL.

The rearrangement joins TRBV18 to TRBJ1-2; 7 bases match TRBD1. This CDR3 comprises 15 residues. Germline V gives CDR1 KGHSH, CDR2 LQKENI. The J segment lost 2 bases and the V segment lost 1 base, leaving 4 bases of the junction unmatched. CDR3 amino acids: CASSPRQGDNYGYTF. The CDR3 DNA reads TGTGCCAGCTCACCACGACAGGGCGACAACTATGGCTACACCTTC. Filled out from reference TRBV18 and TRBJ1-2, the complete variable domain reads NAGVMQNPRHLVRRRGQEARLRCSPMKGHSHVYWYRQLPEEGLKFMVYLQKENIIDESGMPKERFSAEFPKEGPSILRIQQVVRGDSAAYFCASSPRQGDNYGYTFGSGTRLTVV.

The rearrangement links TRBV29-1 to TRBJ2-1; D is unresolved. CDR3 size: 13 residues. Trimming took off 0 bases at V and 4 bases at J, with 7 bases between the two ends. The germline V gene encodes CDR1 SQVTM and CDR2 ANQGSEA. CDR3 loop: CSVEDPGYNEQFF. The DNA of the CDR3 is TGCAGCGTTGAAGATCCCGGTTACAATGAGCAGTTCTTC.

This clone turned up a few times. Other DNA variants within this sample encode the same CDR3. The chain uses TRBV9 and TRBJ1-2; 7 bases agree with TRBD1. The CDR3 extends over 13 amino acids. V dropped 4 bases and J dropped 8; count of bases not matched to a gene: 8. Germline V gene lookup returns CDR1 SGDLS and CDR2 YYNGEE. CDR3 loop: CASSPTRGYGYTF. CDR3 DNA: TGTGCCAGCAGCCCTACCAGGGGGTACGGCTACACCTTC. Complete variable domain (other parts from reference TRBV9 and TRBJ1-2): DSGVTQTPKHLITATGQRVTLRCSPRSGDLSVYWYQQSLDQGLQFLIQYYNGEERAKGNILERFSAQQFPDLHSELNLSSLELGDSALYFCASSPTRGYGYTFGSGTRLTVV.

The chain recombines TRBV2 with TRBJ2-7; TRBD1 is a possible D gene (6 bases). Germline V gives CDR1 SNHLY, CDR2 FYNNEI. The germline V and J ends were trimmed by 7 bases and 3 bases, with 16 bases remaining between them. The CDR3 loop spans 14 amino acids. The CDR3 DNA is TGTGCCAGCAAGGTCCAGGGGCAGAGCTACGAGCAGTACTTC. This translates into CASKVQGQSYEQYF. The variable domain in full, with the rest retrieved from reference TRBV2 and TRBJ2-7, is EPEVTQTPSHQVTQMGQEVILRCVPISNHLYFYWYRQILGQKVEFLVSFYNNEISEKSEIFDDQFSVERPDGSNFTLKIRSTKLEDSAMYFCASKVQGQSYEQYFGPGTRLTVT.

With respect to this clone: Other DNA sequences of this sample code for an identical CDR3. This sequence joins TRBV4-1 and TRBJ2-5; TRBD2 is a possible D gene (5 bases). V was shortened by 2 bases and J by 7 bases, with 11 bases between the two germline ends. The germline V gene has CDR1 MGHRA and CDR2 YSYEKL. The CDR3 sequence is 13 residues long. CDR3 sequence: CASSQILVGTQYF. The CDR3 DNA is TGCGCCAGCAGCCAAATACTAGTGGGGACCCAGTACTTC.

This clone turned up a few times. This chain uses TRBV18 with TRBJ1-4; 8 nucleotides align to TRBD1. The CDR3 is 14 residues long. The V and J ends lost 3 bases and 12 bases, in that order; junction bases with no gene match: 9. Germline CDR1 is KGHSH and CDR2 is LQKENI. The CDR3, as DNA: TGTGCCAGCTCACCGGACAGGGCCCAGGTTGAACTGTTTTTT. It translates to CASSPDRAQVELFF.

The chain is built from TRBV7-2 and TRBJ2-1, with D hard to call. Germline lookup yields CDR1 SGHTA and CDR2 FQGNSA. The CDR3 spans 12 residues. Trimming left V 3 bases short and J 4 bases short, with 4 bases between. The CDR3 here is CASSFRYNEQFF. In DNA, the CDR3 is TGTGCCAGCAGCTTCAGGTACAATGAGCAGTTCTTC.

The chain carries TRBV7-2 and TRBJ1-1, with TRBD1 matching 7 bases. This CDR3 has 15 residues. Trimming cost V 7 bases and J 4 bases; bases outside gene matches: 12. From germline, CDR1 is SGHTA and CDR2 FQGNSA. The CDR3 region has the DNA TGTGCCAGCACCCCGACAGGGTGGTATGCCACTGAAGCTTTCTTT. It specifies CASTPTGWYATEAFF.

The gene calls are TRBV5-4 and TRBJ2-3; 10 bases are shared with TRBD1. The V gene's germline CDR1 is SGHNT and CDR2 YYREEE (reference sequence). V lost 0 bases, J lost 0 bases, and 1 base stayed unmatched. This CDR3 contains 16 residues. The CDR3 protein is CASSLGDRGSTDTQYF. The CDR3 DNA sequence: TGTGCCAGCAGCTTGGGGGACAGGGGAAGCACAGATACGCAGTATTTT.